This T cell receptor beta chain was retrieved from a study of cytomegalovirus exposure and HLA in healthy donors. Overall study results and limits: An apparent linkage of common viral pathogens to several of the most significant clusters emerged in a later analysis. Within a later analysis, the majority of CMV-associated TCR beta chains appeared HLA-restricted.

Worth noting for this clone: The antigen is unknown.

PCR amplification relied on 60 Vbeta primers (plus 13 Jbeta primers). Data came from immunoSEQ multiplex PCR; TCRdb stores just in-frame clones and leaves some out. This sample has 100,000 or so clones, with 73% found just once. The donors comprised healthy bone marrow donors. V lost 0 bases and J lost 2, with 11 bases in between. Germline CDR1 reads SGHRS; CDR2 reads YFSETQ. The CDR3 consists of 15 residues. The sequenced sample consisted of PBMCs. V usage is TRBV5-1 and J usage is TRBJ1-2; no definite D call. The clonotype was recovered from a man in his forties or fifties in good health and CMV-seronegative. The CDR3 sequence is CASSLGAVFNYGYTF. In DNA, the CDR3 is TGCGCCAGCAGCTTGGGTGCAGTCTTCAACTATGGCTACACCTTC.